The 12 T cell receptor beta chains in this list originate from one sample, sequenced in a study of T cell responses to AZD1222 COVID-19 vaccine. Method: immunoSEQ multiplex PCR; TCRdb's copy keeps in-frame clones and lacks some. The table lists fewer than 130,000 clones, nearly 90% of them singletons. Sample: peripheral blood, taken 28 days after the second AZD1222 dose. Receptors originate from an adult who received the AZD1222 COVID-19 vaccine.

The chain links TRBV24-1 to TRBJ2-1; no clear D gene. The germline CDR1 and CDR2 sequences are KGHDR and SFDVKD. CDR3 length: 13 residues. V shed 4 bases and J shed 4 bases, with 7 bases lying between them. This chain's CDR3 is CATSEYGYNEQFF. The CDR3 DNA sequence: TGTGCCACCAGTGAATACGGGTACAATGAGCAGTTCTTC.

The gene calls are TRBV3-1 (or the pseudogene TRBV3-2) and TRBJ1-1; tentative D call: TRBD1 (6 bases). CDR3 length equals 13 residues. The V end was cut by 2 bases, the J end by 3 bases, with 7 bases between. From germline, CDR1 is LGHDT and CDR2 YNNKEL (reference sequence). CDR3 protein: CASSQRGDTEAFF. The CDR3 DNA is TGTGCCAGCAGCCAAAGGGGGGACACTGAAGCTTTCTTT.

V usage is TRBV18 and J usage is TRBJ1-4, with D possibly being TRBD1 (5 bases). Germline V gene sequence: CDR1 KGHSH, CDR2 LQKENI. CDR3 length equals 13 residues. V dropped 3 bases and J dropped 8 bases, with 10 bases sitting between them. Written as DNA, the CDR3 is TGTGCCAGCTCACCGGTAAGGGACGAAAAACTGTTTTTT. It translates to CASSPVRDEKLFF.

The rearrangement links TRBV27 to TRBJ2-4; TRBD2 matches 12 bases. The CDR3 is made up of 16 amino acids. V lost 6 bases, J lost 0 bases, and 3 bases stayed unmatched. Germline CDR1 and CDR2: MNHEY and SMNVEV (reference sequence). The CDR3 protein is CASRGLAGIAKNIQYF. The CDR3 nucleotides read TGTGCCAGCAGAGGACTAGCGGGGATAGCCAAAAACATTCAGTACTTC.

This chain uses TRBV5-6 with TRBJ2-7, with a weak D call TRBD2 (6 bases). Germline V lookup: CDR1 SGHDT, CDR2 YYEEEE. Trimming stripped 0 bases from V and 0 bases from J, with 10 bases between. The CDR3 has 15 amino acids. Here the CDR3 DNA reads TGTGCCAGCAGCTTGGGGCGGGATTCCTCCTACGAGCAGTACTTC. Translation gives CASSLGRDSSYEQYF.

This clone came up a few times. This chain joins TRBV7-3 and TRBJ1-1, with D perhaps matching TRBD1 (5 bases). The CDR3 is 13 amino acids. Germline V gives CDR1 SGHTA, CDR2 FQGTGA. V was cut by 6 bases and J by 2 bases, with 10 bases left in between. CDR3 sequence reads: CASRAGPNTEAFF. CDR3 DNA sequence: TGTGCCAGCAGGGCAGGGCCCAACACTGAAGCTTTCTTT.

The V gene is TRBV19, the J gene TRBJ1-1, with D perhaps matching TRBD1 (6 bases). The CDR3 loop spans 15 amino acids. Between the trimmed V and J ends, which lost 1 base and 0 bases, there was a span of 9 bases. In germline, CDR1 is LNHDA, CDR2 SQIVND (reference sequence). The CDR3 is CASSIVPGVNTEAFF. In DNA form, the CDR3 reads TGTGCCAGTAGTATAGTTCCAGGGGTGAACACTGAAGCTTTCTTT.

J is TRBJ2-1 and V is TRBV27, with D possibly being TRBD1 (6 bases). The CDR3 totals 19 residues. The V end lost 6 bases, the J end lost 8 bases, and 32 bases lay between the germline ends. Germline CDR1 reads MNHEY; CDR2 reads SMNVEV (reference sequence). The chain's CDR3 is CASRRNQGTTLTARHEQFF. CDR3 DNA sequence: TGTGCCAGCAGAAGAAATCAGGGGACCACTCTTACCGCCCGCCATGAGCAGTTCTTC.

The genes are TRBV5-4 and TRBJ2-3; TRBD2 matches 10 bases. The CDR3 length is 16 residues. V dropped 4 bases and J dropped 3; count of bases not matched to a gene: 8. Looked up from germline, CDR1 is SGHNT and CDR2 is YYREEE (reference sequence). The CDR3 spells CASSLEREGRTDTQYF. CDR3 bases: TGTGCCAGCAGCCTCGAGCGGGAGGGCCGGACAGATACGCAGTATTTT. Combining the CDR3 with reference TRBV5-4 and TRBJ2-3 gives the whole variable domain ETGVTQSPTHLIKTRGQQVTLRCSSQSGHNTVSWYQQALGQGPQFIFQYYREEENGRGNFPPRFSGLQFPNYSSELNVNALELDDSALYLCASSLEREGRTDTQYFGPGTRLTVL.

The gene calls are TRBV5-1 and TRBJ2-5, with TRBD2 matching over 8 bases. The germline CDR1 and CDR2 sequences are SGHRS and YFSETQ. CDR3 length: 14 amino acids. V shed 2 bases, J shed 7 bases, and the junction held 7 bases outside the gene matches. The CDR3 sequence: CASSFTSGRGTQYF. The CDR3 DNA is TGCGCCAGCAGCTTCACTAGCGGCAGGGGGACCCAGTACTTC.

The chain is built from TRBV7-9 and TRBJ2-5; no definite D call. Per the germline V gene, CDR1 is SEHNR and CDR2 is FQNEAQ (reference sequence). V lost 5 bases and J 0 bases, leaving 13 bases between the germline ends. This CDR3 spans 15 amino acids. The CDR3: CASSARQGYQETQYF. DNA of the CDR3: TGTGCCAGCAGCGCACGACAAGGGTACCAAGAGACCCAGTACTTC.

This chain uses TRBV28 with TRBJ1-5; D not certain. Trimming removed 1 base at V and 6 bases at J, with 10 bases between. CDR3 size: 14 residues. CDR1 and CDR2 (germline): MDHEN, SYDVKM. DNA for the CDR3: TGTGCCAGCAGTTTATCAGAGTCCGCTCAGCCCCAGCATTTT. It codes for CASSLSESAQPQHF.